This entry is about one TCR beta chain. This sample was included in a study of blood T cell repertoires in COVID-19. Germline trimming cut 5 bases from V and 11 bases from J; bases unmatched to any gene: 10. Germline loops: CDR1 MNHEY, CDR2 SMNVEV (reference sequence). This CDR3 region has 13 residues. Per the authors' pipeline: Reference gene primer amplification yielded estimated nucleated cell counts. TCRdb's table, derived via immunoSEQ multiplex PCR, lists solely in-frame clones and lacks some. V and J calls and clone size are as listed in that table; D and trimming were resolved from the DNA. The data contain just under 95,000 clones, about three quarters of them singletons.

The sequencing sample was made of peripheral blood. The chain combines TRBV27 with TRBJ1-1; 8 positions agree with TRBD1. This TCR derives from a man between 45 and 60 years old who had recovered from COVID-19. The CDR3: CASSPLRTGMAFF. The DNA for the CDR3 is TGTGCCAGCAGTCCACTCAGGACAGGGATGGCTTTCTTT.